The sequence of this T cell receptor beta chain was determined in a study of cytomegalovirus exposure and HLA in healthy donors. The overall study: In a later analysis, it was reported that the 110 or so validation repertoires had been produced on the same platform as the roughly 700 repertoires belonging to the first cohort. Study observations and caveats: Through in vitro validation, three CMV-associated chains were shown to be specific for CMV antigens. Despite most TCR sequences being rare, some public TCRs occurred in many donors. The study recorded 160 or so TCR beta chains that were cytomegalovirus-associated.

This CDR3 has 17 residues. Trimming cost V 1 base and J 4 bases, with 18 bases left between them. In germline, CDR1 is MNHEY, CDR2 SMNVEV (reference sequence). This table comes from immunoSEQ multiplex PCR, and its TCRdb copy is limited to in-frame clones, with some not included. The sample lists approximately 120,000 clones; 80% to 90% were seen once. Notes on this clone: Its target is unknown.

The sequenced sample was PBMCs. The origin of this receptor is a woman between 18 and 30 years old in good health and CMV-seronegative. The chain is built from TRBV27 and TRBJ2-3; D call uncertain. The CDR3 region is CASSLYRRGEEADTQYF. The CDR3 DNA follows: TGTGCCAGCAGTTTATATCGCAGAGGAGAAGAGGCAGATACGCAGTATTTT.